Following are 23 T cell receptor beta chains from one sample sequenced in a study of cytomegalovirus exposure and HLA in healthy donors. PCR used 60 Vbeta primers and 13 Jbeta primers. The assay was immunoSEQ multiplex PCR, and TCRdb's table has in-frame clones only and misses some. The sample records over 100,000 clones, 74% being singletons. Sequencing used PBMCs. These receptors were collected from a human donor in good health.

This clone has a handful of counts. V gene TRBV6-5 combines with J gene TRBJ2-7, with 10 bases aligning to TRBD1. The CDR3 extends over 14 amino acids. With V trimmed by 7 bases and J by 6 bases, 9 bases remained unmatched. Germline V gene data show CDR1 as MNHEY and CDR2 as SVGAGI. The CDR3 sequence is CASKVWDRGSEQYF. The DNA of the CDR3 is TGTGCCAGCAAAGTTTGGGACAGGGGATCCGAGCAGTACTTC.

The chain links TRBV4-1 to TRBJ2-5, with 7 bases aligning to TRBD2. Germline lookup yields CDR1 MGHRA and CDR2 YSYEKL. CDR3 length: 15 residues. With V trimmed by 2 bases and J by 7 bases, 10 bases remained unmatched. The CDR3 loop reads CASSQREGSGGTQYF. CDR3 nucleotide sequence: TGCGCCAGCAGCCAAAGGGAGGGGAGCGGAGGGACCCAGTACTTC.

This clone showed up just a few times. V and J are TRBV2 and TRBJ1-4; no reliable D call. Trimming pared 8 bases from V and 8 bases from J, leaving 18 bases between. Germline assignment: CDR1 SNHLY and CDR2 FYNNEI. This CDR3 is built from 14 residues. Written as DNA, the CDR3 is TGTGCCAGCCTTACGGACGGCCGGAGGGAAAAACTGTTTTTT. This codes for CASLTDGRREKLFF.

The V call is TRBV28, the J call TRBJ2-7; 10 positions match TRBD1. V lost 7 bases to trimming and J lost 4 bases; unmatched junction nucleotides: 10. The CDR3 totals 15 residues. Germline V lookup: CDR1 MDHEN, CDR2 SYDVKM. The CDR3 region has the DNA TGTGCCAGCAATAACCGGGACAGGGGAAGTTACGAGCAGTACTTC. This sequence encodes CASNNRDRGSYEQYF.

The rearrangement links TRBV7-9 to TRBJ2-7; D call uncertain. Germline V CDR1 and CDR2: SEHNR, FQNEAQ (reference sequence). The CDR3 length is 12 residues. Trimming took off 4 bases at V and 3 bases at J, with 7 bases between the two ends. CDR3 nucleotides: TGTGCCAGCAGCTCGTACAACTACGAGCAGTACTTC. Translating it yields CASSSYNYEQYF.

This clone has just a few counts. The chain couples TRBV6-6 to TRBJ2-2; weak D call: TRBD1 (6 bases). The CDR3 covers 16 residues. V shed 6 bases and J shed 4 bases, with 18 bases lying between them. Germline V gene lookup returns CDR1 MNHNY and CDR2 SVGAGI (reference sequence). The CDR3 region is CASSPGGGRSTGELFF. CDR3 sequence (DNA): TGTGCCAGCAGCCCTGGTGGGGGCCGAAGCACCGGGGAGCTGTTTTTT.

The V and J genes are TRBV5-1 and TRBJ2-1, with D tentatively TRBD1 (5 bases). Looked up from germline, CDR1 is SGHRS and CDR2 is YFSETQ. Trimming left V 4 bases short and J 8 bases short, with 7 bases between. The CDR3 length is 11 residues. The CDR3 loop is CASSLGHEQFF. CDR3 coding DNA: TGCGCCAGCAGCCTGGGGCATGAGCAGTTCTTC.

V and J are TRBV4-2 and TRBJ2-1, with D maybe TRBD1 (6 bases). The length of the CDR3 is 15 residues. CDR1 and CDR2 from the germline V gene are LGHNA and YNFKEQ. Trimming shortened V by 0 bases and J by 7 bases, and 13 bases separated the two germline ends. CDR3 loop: CASSQDRGISNEQFF. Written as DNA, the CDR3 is TGTGCCAGCAGCCAAGATAGGGGGATTTCGAATGAGCAGTTCTTC.

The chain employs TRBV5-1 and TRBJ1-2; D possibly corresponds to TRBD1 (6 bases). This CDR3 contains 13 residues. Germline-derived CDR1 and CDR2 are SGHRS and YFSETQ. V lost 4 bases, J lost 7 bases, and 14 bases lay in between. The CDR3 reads CASSATGTSGYTF. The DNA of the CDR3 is TGCGCCAGCAGCGCTACCGGGACAAGTGGCTACACCTTC. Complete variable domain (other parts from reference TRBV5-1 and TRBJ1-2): KAGVTQTPRYLIKTRGQQVTLSCSPISGHRSVSWYQQTPGQGLQFLFEYFSETQRNKGNFPGRFSGRQFSNSRSEMNVSTLELGDSALYLCASSATGTSGYTFGSGTRLTVV.

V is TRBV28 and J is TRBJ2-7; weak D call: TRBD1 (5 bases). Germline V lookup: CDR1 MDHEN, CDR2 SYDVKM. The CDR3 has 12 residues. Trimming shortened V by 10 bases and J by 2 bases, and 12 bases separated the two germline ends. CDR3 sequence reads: CATARVPYEQYF. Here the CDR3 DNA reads TGTGCCACCGCCAGGGTTCCCTACGAGCAGTACTTC.

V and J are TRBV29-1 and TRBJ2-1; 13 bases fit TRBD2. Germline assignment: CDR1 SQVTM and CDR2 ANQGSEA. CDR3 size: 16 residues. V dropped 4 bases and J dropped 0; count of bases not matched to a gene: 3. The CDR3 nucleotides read TGCAGCGTTGCACTAGCGGGAGGGGGCTCCTACAATGAGCAGTTCTTC. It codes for CSVALAGGGSYNEQFF.

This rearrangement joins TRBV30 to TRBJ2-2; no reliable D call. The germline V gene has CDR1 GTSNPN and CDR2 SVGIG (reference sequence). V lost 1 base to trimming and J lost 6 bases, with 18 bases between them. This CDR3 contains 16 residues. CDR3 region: CAWSEAQLSRPGELFF. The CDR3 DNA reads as TGTGCCTGGAGTGAGGCACAGTTGAGCAGGCCCGGGGAGCTGTTTTTT.

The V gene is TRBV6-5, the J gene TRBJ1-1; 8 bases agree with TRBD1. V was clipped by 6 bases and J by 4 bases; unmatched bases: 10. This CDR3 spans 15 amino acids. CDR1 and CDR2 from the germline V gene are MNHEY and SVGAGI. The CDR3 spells CASRKDTGGSTEAFF. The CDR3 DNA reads TGTGCCAGCAGGAAGGATACAGGGGGTAGCACTGAAGCTTTCTTT.

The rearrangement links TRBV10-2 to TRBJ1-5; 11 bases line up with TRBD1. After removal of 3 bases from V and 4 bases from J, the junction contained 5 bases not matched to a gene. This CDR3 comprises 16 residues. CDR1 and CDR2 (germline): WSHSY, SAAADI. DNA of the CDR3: TGCGCCAGCAGTGATACGGGACAGGGGGAAAATCAGCCCCAGCATTTT. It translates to CASSDTGQGENQPQHF.

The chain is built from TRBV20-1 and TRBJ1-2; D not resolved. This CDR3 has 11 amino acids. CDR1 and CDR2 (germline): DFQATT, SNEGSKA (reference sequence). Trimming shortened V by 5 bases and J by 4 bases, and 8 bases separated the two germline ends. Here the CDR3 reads CSAQAGYGYTF. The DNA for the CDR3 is TGCAGTGCTCAGGCAGGCTATGGCTACACCTTC.

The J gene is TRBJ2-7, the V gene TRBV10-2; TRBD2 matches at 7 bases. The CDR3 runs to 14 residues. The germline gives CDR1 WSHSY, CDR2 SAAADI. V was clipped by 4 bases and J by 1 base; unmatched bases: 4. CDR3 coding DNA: TGCGCCAGCAGTGTTCGGGACTATTCCTACGAGCAGTACTTC. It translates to CASSVRDYSYEQYF.

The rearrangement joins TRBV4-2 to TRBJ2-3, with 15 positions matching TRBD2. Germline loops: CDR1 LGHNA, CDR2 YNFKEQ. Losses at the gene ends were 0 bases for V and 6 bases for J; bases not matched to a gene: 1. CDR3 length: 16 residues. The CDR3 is CASSQEGLAGGDTQYF. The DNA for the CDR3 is TGTGCCAGCAGCCAAGAGGGACTAGCGGGGGGTGATACGCAGTATTTT.

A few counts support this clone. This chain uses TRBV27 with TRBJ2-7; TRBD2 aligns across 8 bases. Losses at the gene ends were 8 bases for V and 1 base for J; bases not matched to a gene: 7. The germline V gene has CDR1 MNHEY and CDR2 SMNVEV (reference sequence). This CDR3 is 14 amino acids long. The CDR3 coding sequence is TGTGCCAGCTCTCTAACTAGCGGATCCTACGAGCAGTACTTC. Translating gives CASSLTSGSYEQYF.

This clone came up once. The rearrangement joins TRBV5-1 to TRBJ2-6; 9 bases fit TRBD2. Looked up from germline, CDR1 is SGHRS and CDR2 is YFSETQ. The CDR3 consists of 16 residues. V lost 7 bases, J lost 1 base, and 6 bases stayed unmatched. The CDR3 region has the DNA TGCGCCAGCTCGGGACTAGCTCAGTCTGGGGCCAACGTCCTGACTTTC. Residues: CASSGLAQSGANVLTF.

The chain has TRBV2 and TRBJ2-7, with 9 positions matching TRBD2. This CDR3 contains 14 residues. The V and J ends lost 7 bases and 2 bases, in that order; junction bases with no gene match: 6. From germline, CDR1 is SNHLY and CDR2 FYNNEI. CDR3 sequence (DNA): TGTGCCAGCACCATGGGCGGGGGGGCCTACGAGCAGTACTTC. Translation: CASTMGGGAYEQYF.

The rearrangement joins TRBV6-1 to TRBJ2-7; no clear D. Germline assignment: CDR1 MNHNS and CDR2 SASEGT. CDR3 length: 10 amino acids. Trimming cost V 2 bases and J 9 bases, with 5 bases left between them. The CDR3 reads CASSEWAQYF. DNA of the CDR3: TGTGCCAGCAGTGAATGGGCGCAGTACTTC.

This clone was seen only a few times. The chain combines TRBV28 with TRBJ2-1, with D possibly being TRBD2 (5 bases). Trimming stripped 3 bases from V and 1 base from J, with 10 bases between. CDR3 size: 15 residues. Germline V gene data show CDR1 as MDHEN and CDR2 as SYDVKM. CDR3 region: CASSFAGPSYNEQFF. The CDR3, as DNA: TGTGCCAGCAGTTTCGCGGGTCCATCCTACAATGAGCAGTTCTTC.

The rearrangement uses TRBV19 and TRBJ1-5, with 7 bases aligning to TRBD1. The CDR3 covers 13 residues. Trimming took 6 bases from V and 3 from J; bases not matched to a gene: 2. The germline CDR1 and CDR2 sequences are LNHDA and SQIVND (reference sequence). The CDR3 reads CASRQGLNQPQHF. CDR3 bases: TGTGCCAGTAGACAGGGGCTCAATCAGCCCCAGCATTTT.